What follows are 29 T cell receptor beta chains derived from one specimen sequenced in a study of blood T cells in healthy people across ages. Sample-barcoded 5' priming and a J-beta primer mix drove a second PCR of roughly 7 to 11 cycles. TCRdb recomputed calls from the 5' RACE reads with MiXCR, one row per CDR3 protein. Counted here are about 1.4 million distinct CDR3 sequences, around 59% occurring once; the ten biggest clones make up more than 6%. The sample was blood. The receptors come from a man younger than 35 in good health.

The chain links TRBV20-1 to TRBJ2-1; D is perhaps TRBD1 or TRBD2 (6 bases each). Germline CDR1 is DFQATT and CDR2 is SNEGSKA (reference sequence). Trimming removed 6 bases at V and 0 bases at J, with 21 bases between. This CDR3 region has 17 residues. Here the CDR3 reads CSADTSRGGGSYNEQFF. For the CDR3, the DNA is TGCAGTGCCGATACGTCCAGAGGAGGGGGCTCCTACAATGAGCAGTTCTTC.

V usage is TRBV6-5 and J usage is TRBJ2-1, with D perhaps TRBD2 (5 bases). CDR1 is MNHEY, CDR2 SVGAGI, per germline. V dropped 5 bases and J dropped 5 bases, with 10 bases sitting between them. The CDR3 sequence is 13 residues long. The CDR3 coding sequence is TGTGCCAGCAGTGACGGGAAAGACAATGAGCAGTTCTTC. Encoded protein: CASSDGKDNEQFF.

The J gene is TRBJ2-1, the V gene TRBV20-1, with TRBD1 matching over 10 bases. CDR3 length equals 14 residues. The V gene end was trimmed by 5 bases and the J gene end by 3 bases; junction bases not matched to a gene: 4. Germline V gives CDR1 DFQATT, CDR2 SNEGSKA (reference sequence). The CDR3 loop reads CSAGDRGIYNEQFF. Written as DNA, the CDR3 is TGCAGTGCTGGGGACAGGGGAATCTACAATGAGCAGTTCTTC.

DNA for the CDR3: TGTGCCAGCAGTCCGGGGAGGACTAGCGGGAGGGATGAGCAGTTCTTC. It encodes CASSPGRTSGRDEQFF. The chain employs TRBV12-3 or TRBV12-4 and TRBJ2-1; 15 nucleotides line up with TRBD2. CDR3 length: 16 residues. V trimming: 5 bases; J trimming: 8 bases; junction bases outside the gene matches: 7.

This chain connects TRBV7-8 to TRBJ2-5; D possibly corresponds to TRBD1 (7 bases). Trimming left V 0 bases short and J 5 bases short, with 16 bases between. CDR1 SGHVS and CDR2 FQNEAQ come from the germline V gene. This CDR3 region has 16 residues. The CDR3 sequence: CASSLAEGRQGETQYF. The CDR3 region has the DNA TGTGCCAGCAGCTTAGCGGAGGGACGACAGGGTGAGACCCAGTACTTC.

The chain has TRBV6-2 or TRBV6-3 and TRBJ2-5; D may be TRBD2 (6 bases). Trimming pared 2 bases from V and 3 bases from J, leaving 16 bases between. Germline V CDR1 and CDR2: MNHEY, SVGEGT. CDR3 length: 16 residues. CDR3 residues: CASSYEAGRTKETQYF. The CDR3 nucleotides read TGTGCCAGCAGTTACGAGGCGGGACGTACCAAAGAGACCCAGTACTTC.

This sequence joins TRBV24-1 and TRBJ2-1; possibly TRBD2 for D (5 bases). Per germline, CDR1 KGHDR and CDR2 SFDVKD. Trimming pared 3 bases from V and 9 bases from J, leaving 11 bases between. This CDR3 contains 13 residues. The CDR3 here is CATSDPPGVEQFF. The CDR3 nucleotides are TGTGCCACCAGTGATCCCCCCGGGGTTGAGCAGTTCTTC.

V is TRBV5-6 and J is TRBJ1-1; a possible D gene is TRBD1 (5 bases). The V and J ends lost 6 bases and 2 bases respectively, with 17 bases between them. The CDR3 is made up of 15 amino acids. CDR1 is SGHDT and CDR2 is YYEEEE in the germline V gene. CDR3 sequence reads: CASKVLMGVNTEAFF. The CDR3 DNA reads TGTGCCAGCAAAGTGTTGATGGGGGTCAACACTGAAGCTTTCTTT.

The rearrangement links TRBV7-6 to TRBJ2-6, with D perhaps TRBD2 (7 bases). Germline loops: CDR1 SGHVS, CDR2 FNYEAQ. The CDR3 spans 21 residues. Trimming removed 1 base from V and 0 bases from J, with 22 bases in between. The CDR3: CASSLGPPGGLSFSGANVLTF. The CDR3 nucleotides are TGTGCCAGCAGCTTAGGCCCCCCCGGGGGGCTTTCCTTCTCTGGGGCCAACGTCCTGACTTTC. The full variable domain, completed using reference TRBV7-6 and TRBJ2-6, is GAGVSQSPRYKVTKRGQDVALRCDPISGHVSLYWYRQALGQGPEFLTYFNYEAQQDKSGLPNDRFSAERPEGSISTLTIQRTEQRDSAMYRCASSLGPPGGLSFSGANVLTFGAGSRLTVL.

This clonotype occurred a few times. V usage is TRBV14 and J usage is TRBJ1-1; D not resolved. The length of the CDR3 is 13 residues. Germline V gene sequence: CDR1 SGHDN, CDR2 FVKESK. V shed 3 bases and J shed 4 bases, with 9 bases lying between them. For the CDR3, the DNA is TGTGCCAGCAGCCAGGGCGCGGGCACTGAAGCTTTCTTT. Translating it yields CASSQGAGTEAFF.

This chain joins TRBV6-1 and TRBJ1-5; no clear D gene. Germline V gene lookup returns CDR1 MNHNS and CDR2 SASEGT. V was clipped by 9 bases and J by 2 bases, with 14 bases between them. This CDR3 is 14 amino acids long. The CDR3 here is CASLLDSGNQPQHF. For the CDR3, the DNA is TGTGCCAGTCTTCTCGATAGCGGCAATCAGCCCCAGCATTTT.

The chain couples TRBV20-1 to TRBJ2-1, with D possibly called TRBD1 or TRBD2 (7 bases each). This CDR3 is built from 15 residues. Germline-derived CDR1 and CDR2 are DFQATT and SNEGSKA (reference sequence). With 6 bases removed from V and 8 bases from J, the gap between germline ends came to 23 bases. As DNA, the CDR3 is TGCAGTGCCAGTGCCCCGGAGGCAGGGGGGGATGAGCAGTTCTTC. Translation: CSASAPEAGGDEQFF.

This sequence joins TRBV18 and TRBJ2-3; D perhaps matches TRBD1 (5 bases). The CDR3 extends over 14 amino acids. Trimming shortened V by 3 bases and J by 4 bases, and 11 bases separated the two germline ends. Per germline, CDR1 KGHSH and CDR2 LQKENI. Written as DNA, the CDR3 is TGTGCCAGCTCACCCAACCAAGGGGCAGATACGCAGTATTTT. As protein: CASSPNQGADTQYF.

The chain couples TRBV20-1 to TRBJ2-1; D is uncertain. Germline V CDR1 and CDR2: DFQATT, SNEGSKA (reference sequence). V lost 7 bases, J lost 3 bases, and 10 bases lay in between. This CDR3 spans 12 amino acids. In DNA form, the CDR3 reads TGCAGTGTTCTAACATTCTACAATGAGCAGTTCTTC. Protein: CSVLTFYNEQFF.

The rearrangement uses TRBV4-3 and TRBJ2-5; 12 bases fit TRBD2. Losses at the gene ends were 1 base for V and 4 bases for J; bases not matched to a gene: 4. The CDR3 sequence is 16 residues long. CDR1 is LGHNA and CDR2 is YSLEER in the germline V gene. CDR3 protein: CASSQGTSGGPETQYF. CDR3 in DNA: TGCGCCAGCAGCCAAGGAACTAGCGGGGGGCCAGAGACCCAGTACTTC.

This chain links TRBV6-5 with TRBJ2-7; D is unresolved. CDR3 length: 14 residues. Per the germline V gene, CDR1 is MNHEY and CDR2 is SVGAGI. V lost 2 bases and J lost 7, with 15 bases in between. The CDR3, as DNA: TGTGCCAGCAGTTACGGGCCGGTTTACAATGAGCAGTACTTC. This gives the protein CASSYGPVYNEQYF.

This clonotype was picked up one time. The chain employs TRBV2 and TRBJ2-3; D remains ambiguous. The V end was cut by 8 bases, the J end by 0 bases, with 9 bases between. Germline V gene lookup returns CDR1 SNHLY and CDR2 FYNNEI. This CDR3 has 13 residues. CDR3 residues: CASLKLSTDTQYF. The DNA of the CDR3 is TGTGCCAGCCTGAAATTGAGCACAGATACGCAGTATTTT.

CDR3 in DNA: TGTGCCAGCAGCTCCTGGTCCGGGACAGGGGGTCCCTACGAGCAGTACTTC. This encodes CASSSWSGTGGPYEQYF. The V call is TRBV7-9, the J call TRBJ2-4, with 11 bases lining up with TRBD1. The J call may be mistaken, given a closer DNA end match to TRBJ2-7. CDR1 and CDR2 (germline): SEHNR, FQNEAQ (reference sequence). There are 17 residues in the CDR3.

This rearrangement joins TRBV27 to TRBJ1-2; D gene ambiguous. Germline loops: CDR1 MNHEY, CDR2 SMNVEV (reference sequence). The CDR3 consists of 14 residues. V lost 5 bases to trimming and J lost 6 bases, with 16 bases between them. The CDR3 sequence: CASSQSLGANGYTF. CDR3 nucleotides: TGTGCCAGCAGTCAAAGTCTGGGAGCGAATGGCTACACCTTC.

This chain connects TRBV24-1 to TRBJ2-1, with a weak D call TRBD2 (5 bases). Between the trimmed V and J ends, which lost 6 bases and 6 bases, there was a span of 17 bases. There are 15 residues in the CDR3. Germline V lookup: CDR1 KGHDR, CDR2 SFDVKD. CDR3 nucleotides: TGTGCCACCAGTCCCACGAGCGGTCCCACCAATGAGCAGTTCTTC. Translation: CATSPTSGPTNEQFF.

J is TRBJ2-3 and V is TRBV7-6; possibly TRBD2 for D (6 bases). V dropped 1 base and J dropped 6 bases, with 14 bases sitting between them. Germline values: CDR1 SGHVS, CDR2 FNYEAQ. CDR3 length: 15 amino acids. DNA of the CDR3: TGTGCCAGCAGCTTAGGCGCGGGATTAAGTGATACGCAGTATTTT. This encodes CASSLGAGLSDTQYF.

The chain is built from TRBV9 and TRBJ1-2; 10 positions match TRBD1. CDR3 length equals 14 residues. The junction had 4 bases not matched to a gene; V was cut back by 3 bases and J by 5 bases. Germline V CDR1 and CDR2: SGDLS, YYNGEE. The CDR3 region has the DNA TGTGCCAGCAGCGGGACAGGGGGATCTTATGGCTACACCTTC. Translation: CASSGTGGSYGYTF.

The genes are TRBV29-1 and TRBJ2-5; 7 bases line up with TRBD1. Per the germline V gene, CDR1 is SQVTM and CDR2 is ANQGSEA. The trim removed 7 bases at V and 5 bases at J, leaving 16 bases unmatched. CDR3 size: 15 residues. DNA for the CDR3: TGCAGCGGCCAACTTGGGACAGAGTCGCAGGAGACCCAGTACTTC. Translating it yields CSGQLGTESQETQYF.

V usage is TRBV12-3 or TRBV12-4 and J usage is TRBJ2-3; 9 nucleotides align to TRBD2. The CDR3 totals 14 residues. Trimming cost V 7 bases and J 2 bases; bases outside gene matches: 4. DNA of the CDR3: TGTGCCAGCAAGCGGGAGGTAATCACAGATACGCAGTATTTT. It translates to CASKREVITDTQYF.

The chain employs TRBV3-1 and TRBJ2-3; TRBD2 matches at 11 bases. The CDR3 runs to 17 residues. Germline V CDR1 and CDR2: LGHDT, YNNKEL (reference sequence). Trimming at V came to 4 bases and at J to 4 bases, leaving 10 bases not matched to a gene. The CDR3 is CASSLLPGTSGADTQYF. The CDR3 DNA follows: TGTGCCAGCAGCCTTTTACCCGGGACTAGCGGAGCAGATACGCAGTATTTT.

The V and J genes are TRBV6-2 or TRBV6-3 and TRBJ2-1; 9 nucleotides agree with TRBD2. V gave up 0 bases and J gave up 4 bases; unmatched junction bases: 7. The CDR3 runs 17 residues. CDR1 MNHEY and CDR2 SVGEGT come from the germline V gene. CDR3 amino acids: CASSYSGPSGIYNEQFF. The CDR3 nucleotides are TGTGCCAGCAGTTACTCGGGGCCTAGCGGGATTTACAATGAGCAGTTCTTC.

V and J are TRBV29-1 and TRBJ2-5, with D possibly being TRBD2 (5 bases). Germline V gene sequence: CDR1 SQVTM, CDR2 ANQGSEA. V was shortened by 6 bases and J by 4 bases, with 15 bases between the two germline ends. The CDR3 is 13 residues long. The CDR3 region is CSVRAPLTETQYF. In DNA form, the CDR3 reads TGCAGCGTGAGGGCCCCCTTGACAGAGACCCAGTACTTC.

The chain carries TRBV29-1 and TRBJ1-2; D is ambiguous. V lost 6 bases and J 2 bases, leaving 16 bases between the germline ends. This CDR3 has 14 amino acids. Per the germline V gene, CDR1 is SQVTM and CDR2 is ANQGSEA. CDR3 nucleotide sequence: TGCAGCGTACTTTCGATCGACCCCAACTATGGCTACACCTTC. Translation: CSVLSIDPNYGYTF.

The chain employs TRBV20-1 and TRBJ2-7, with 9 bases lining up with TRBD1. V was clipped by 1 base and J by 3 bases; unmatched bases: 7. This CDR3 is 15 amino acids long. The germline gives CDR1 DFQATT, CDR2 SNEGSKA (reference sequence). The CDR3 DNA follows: TGCAGTGCTAGAGGACGGACAGGGGTAGGCTACGAGCAGTACTTC. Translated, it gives CSARGRTGVGYEQYF.